This T cell receptor beta chain stems from a study of blood T cell repertoires in COVID-19. The assay was immunoSEQ multiplex PCR, and TCRdb's table has in-frame clones only and misses some. The repertoire holds around 81,000 clones, with 88% as singletons. The CDR3 covers 15 residues. Trimming took 2 bases from V and 6 from J; bases not matched to a gene: 5. Germline V gives CDR1 GTSNPN, CDR2 SVGIG (reference sequence). The sequence was collected from a man in his 70s with acute or convalescent COVID-19. Input material: peripheral blood. The chain combines TRBV30 with TRBJ2-3; TRBD2 matches 13 bases. CDR3 in amino acids: CAWSTGLAGADTQYF. CDR3 coding DNA: TGTGCCTGGAGTACAGGACTAGCGGGGGCGGATACGCAGTATTTT. The whole variable domain, remainder taken from reference TRBV30 and TRBJ2-3, is SQTIHQWPATLVQPVGSPLSLECTVEGTSNPNLYWYRQAAGRGLQLLFYSVGIGQISSEVPQNLSASRPQDRQFILSSKKLLLSDSGFYLCAWSTGLAGADTQYFGPGTRLTVL.